This T cell receptor beta chain was captured by sequencing in a study of blood T cells in healthy people across ages. The second PCR ran about 6 to 12 cycles with a sample-barcoded 5' primer and J-beta primers. TCRdb called the 5' RACE reads again in MiXCR, with one record for every CDR3 protein. The sample has roughly 730,000 distinct CDR3 sequences, approximately 60% seen once. This sequence originates from a man in his forties or fifties in good health. The sample was blood.

CDR3 in amino acids: CSARGLGGGGNSPLHF. In nucleotides, the CDR3 is TGCAGTGCTAGAGGGCTAGGTGGGGGGGGTAATTCACCCCTCCACTTT. V is TRBV20-1 and J is TRBJ1-6, with a weak D call TRBD1 (5 bases). The CDR3 is 16 residues long. V lost 1 base, J lost 6 bases, and 16 bases lay in between. CDR1 and CDR2 from the germline V gene are DFQATT and SNEGSKA (reference sequence).